One sample yielded the 30 T cell receptor beta chains listed below, sequenced in a study of T cell changes during pregnancy in multiple sclerosis. The method was immunoSEQ multiplex PCR; TCRdb's version includes in-frame clones alone and lacks a portion of them. This table has about 68,000 clones, just over 90% appearing once. The specimen comprised peripheral blood, sampled in the third trimester of pregnancy. All receptors come from a female donor with multiple sclerosis, enrolled in a pregnancy study.

The DNA of the CDR3 is TGTGCCAGTAGTATAATCAGGGGCTACGAGCAGTACTTC. This codes for CASSIIRGYEQYF. This chain connects TRBV19 to TRBJ2-7; a weak D match, TRBD1 (6 bases). The CDR3 sequence is 13 residues long. The germline gives CDR1 LNHDA, CDR2 SQIVND (reference sequence). Trimming took off 2 bases at V and 3 bases at J, with 8 bases between the two ends.

This chain links TRBV7-2 with TRBJ1-1; TRBD1 matches at 7 bases. CDR1 is SGHTA, CDR2 FQGNSA, per germline. V gave up 1 base and J gave up 5 bases; unmatched junction bases: 13. The CDR3 sequence is 17 residues long. CDR3 bases: TGTGCCAGCAGCTTAGGGCACAGGGGCTACGAGAGTACTGAAGCTTTCTTT. Its protein is CASSLGHRGYESTEAFF.

This clone was seen a single time. The chain carries TRBV6-5 and TRBJ2-7; D is perhaps TRBD2 (5 bases). This CDR3 region has 15 residues. The germline V and J ends were trimmed by 5 bases and 1 base, with 15 bases remaining between them. Germline CDR1 is MNHEY and CDR2 is SVGAGI. Here the CDR3 reads CASSLGRGGSYEQYF. Written as DNA, the CDR3 is TGTGCCAGCAGTCTCGGCAGAGGAGGTTCCTACGAGCAGTACTTC.

Note on this clone: The junction departs from germline at one end; a sequencing error may be responsible. V is TRBV10-2 and J is TRBJ2-2; maybe TRBD2 (5 bases). The CDR3 spans 14 residues. Germline CDR1 and CDR2: WSHSY and SAAADI. The CDR3 reads CATSPGANTGELFF. In DNA, the CDR3 is TGCGCCACCAGTCCCGGGGCGAACACCGGGGAGCTGTTTTTT.

This clone is classed as medium-sized (0.01 to 0.1%). This chain uses TRBV21-1 with TRBJ1-4; no check of the table's D call, TRBD1, against the DNA was made. TRBV21-1 is tagged as a pseudogene. This CDR3 comprises 13 residues. The DNA of the CDR3 is TGTGCCAGCAGCAAAGTCCCAGGTGAAAAACTGTTTTTT. Translation gives CASSKVPGEKLFF.

This clone was seen just once. This chain uses TRBV4-2 with TRBJ2-5; TRBD2 is a possible D gene (6 bases). The CDR3 totals 14 residues. V was cut by 1 base and J by 2 bases, with 8 bases left in between. Germline V gene data show CDR1 as LGHNA and CDR2 as YNFKEQ. CDR3 nucleotide sequence: TGTGCCAGCAGCCAAGGGGGGGAACAAGAGACCCAGTACTTC. Translated: CASSQGGEQETQYF.

V is TRBV30 and J is TRBJ2-1; 9 bases fit TRBD2. The CDR3 contains 14 residues. V lost 4 bases and J lost 6; bases outside the gene matches: 7. The germline gives CDR1 GTSNPN, CDR2 SVGIG (reference sequence). CDR3 nucleotides: TGTGCCTGGAATGGCGGGAGGGCCCTCAATGAGCAGTTCTTC. Encoded protein: CAWNGGRALNEQFF.

The gene calls are TRBV5-6 and TRBJ2-4; tentative D call: TRBD2 (6 bases). Germline-derived CDR1 and CDR2 are SGHDT and YYEEEE. The CDR3 contains 15 residues. Trimming removed 2 bases at V and 0 bases at J, with 9 bases between. This chain's CDR3 is CASSFMGLAKNIQYF. CDR3 DNA: TGTGCCAGCAGCTTTATGGGACTAGCCAAAAACATTCAGTACTTC. The whole variable domain, filled in from reference TRBV5-6 and TRBJ2-4, reads DAGVTQSPTHLIKTRGQQVTLRCSPKSGHDTVSWYQQALGQGPQFIFQYYEEEERQRGNFPDRFSGHQFPNYSSELNVNALLLGDSALYLCASSFMGLAKNIQYFGAGTRLSVL.

This rearrangement joins TRBV4-2 to TRBJ1-5; tentative D call: TRBD1 (6 bases). Per germline, CDR1 LGHNA and CDR2 YNFKEQ. V was clipped by 0 bases and J by 0 bases, with 9 bases between them. The CDR3 is made up of 16 amino acids. In DNA, the CDR3 is TGTGCCAGCAGCCAAGAAGGGGGGGATAGCAATCAGCCCCAGCATTTT. Translation gives CASSQEGGDSNQPQHF.

This chain joins TRBV27 and TRBJ2-5, with D unclear. The ends were cut back, 4 bases at V and 2 bases at J, with 8 bases in the middle. From germline, CDR1 is MNHEY and CDR2 SMNVEV (reference sequence). The CDR3 runs 13 residues. CDR3 amino acids: CASSSQSQETQYF. CDR3 nucleotide sequence: TGTGCCAGCAGTTCTCAGTCGCAAGAGACCCAGTACTTC.

This clone was seen a few times. The chain uses TRBV14 and TRBJ2-7, with D possibly matching TRBD1 (5 bases). The CDR3 loop spans 15 amino acids. Trimming took off 4 bases at V and 2 bases at J, with 15 bases between the two ends. Germline V gene data show CDR1 as SGHDN and CDR2 as FVKESK. The CDR3 reads CASSRKAGNPYEQYF. The CDR3 region has the DNA TGTGCCAGCAGCCGGAAGGCAGGGAATCCCTACGAGCAGTACTTC.

The chain is built from TRBV7-6 and TRBJ2-7; weak D call: TRBD2 (5 bases). The CDR3 totals 15 residues. Germline CDR1 is SGHVS and CDR2 is FNYEAQ. V was cut by 7 bases and J by 2 bases, with 18 bases left in between. CDR3 amino acids: CASTLDPDSAYEQYF. In DNA form, the CDR3 reads TGTGCCAGCACCTTGGATCCGGACTCGGCCTACGAGCAGTACTTC. The full variable domain, completed using reference TRBV7-6 and TRBJ2-7, is GAGVSQSPRYKVTKRGQDVALRCDPISGHVSLYWYRQALGQGPEFLTYFNYEAQQDKSGLPNDRFSAERPEGSISTLTIQRTEQRDSAMYRCASTLDPDSAYEQYFGPGTRLTVT.

This chain joins TRBV9 and TRBJ1-1; 7 nucleotides align to TRBD1. The CDR3 length is 16 residues. The V segment lost 0 bases and the J segment 8 bases; nucleotides outside the gene matches: 13. The germline V gene encodes CDR1 SGDLS and CDR2 YYNGEE. CDR3 nucleotide sequence: TGTGCCAGCAGCGTAGAGACAGGGACGAATATTCCGGAAGCTTTCTTT. Residues: CASSVETGTNIPEAFF.

This chain's CDR3 is CAWTPTGGAHGYTF. CDR3 DNA sequence: TGTGCCTGGACCCCCACTGGGGGGGCACATGGCTACACCTTC. V is TRBV30 and J is TRBJ1-2, with D perhaps matching TRBD1 (6 bases). Between the trimmed V and J ends, which lost 4 bases and 6 bases, there was a span of 18 bases. This CDR3 region has 14 residues. The germline CDR1 and CDR2 sequences are GTSNPN and SVGIG (reference sequence).

Of note for this clone: One junction end disagrees with the germline gene, perhaps due to a read error. The same CDR3 can be traced to other DNA sequences in this sample. The genes are TRBV18 and TRBJ2-7, with a possible D match to TRBD1 (6 bases). This CDR3 comprises 16 residues. Per germline, CDR1 KGHSH and CDR2 LQKENI. CDR3: CASSPLGNLGAEEQYF. The CDR3 DNA follows: TGTGCCAGCTCACCCCTCGGTAATTTGGGGGCGGAAGAGCAATACTTC.

V is TRBV6-1 and J is TRBJ2-3; 8 bases line up with TRBD2. Germline V gene lookup returns CDR1 MNHNS and CDR2 SASEGT. This CDR3 has 18 residues. The V segment lost 4 bases and the J segment 3 bases; nucleotides outside the gene matches: 15. The CDR3 DNA follows: TGTGCCAGCAGTGGAGGTTTGCCAGGGCCGGGGGGGACAGATACGCAGTATTTT. It codes for CASSGGLPGPGGTDTQYF.

The chain joins TRBV9 to TRBJ1-2, with a tentative D call TRBD1 (5 bases). CDR1 is SGDLS, CDR2 YYNGEE, per germline. V was shortened by 1 base and J by 4 bases, with 14 bases between the two germline ends. The CDR3 length is 15 residues. This CDR3 reads CASSVTATAPYGYTF. Written as DNA, the CDR3 is TGTGCCAGCAGCGTAACCGCGACAGCCCCCTATGGCTACACCTTC. Looking up the rest from reference TRBV9 and TRBJ1-2 gives the full variable domain: DSGVTQTPKHLITATGQRVTLRCSPRSGDLSVYWYQQSLDQGLQFLIQYYNGEERAKGNILERFSAQQFPDLHSELNLSSLELGDSALYFCASSVTATAPYGYTFGSGTRLTVV.

The V call is TRBV7-6, the J call TRBJ1-4; TRBD1 agrees at 9 bases. Germline V gives CDR1 SGHVS, CDR2 FNYEAQ. V shed 3 bases and J 8 bases; nucleotides not matched to a gene: 4. This CDR3 is built from 14 residues. The CDR3 loop is CASSLTGGWEKLFF. CDR3 coding DNA: TGTGCCAGCAGCTTGACAGGGGGGTGGGAAAAACTGTTTTTT.

This chain's CDR3 is CASSSPDRVLNEQYF. The CDR3 DNA reads as TGTGCCAGCAGCTCTCCGGACAGGGTATTGAACGAGCAGTACTTC. This rearrangement joins TRBV7-9 to TRBJ2-7, with 8 bases lining up with TRBD1. Per germline, CDR1 SEHNR and CDR2 FQNEAQ (reference sequence). The CDR3 is 15 amino acids. V dropped 4 bases and J dropped 5; count of bases not matched to a gene: 10.

This chain links TRBV27 with TRBJ2-7; tentative D call: TRBD1 (5 bases). V gave up 7 bases and J gave up 2 bases, with 12 bases separating them. This CDR3 has 13 amino acids. Germline V gives CDR1 MNHEY, CDR2 SMNVEV (reference sequence). The CDR3, as DNA: TGTGCCAGCACCCAGGGTCCAACCTACGAGCAGTACTTC. It codes for CASTQGPTYEQYF.

The rearrangement joins TRBV2 to TRBJ2-2; D might be TRBD2 (5 bases). CDR3 length: 15 amino acids. V was trimmed by 8 bases and J by 3 bases, leaving 16 bases between them. CDR1 and CDR2 from the germline V gene are SNHLY and FYNNEI. The CDR3 loop reads CASGGRSRDTGELFF. The CDR3 nucleotides are TGTGCCAGCGGTGGACGCTCGAGGGACACCGGGGAGCTGTTTTTT.

This rearrangement joins TRBV14 to TRBJ1-2, with TRBD1 matching 10 bases. The CDR3 sequence is 16 residues long. Per germline, CDR1 SGHDN and CDR2 FVKESK. With 6 bases clipped from V and 3 bases from J, the junction kept 10 bases outside the gene matches. The CDR3 bases are TGTGCCAGCAGTCCAGGGGGACAGGGGCGTCACTATGGCTACACCTTC. Translated: CASSPGGQGRHYGYTF.

The chain uses TRBV10-3 and TRBJ2-1; tentative D call: TRBD1 (6 bases). CDR1 and CDR2 (germline): ENHRY, SYGVKD. V lost 0 bases and J lost 0, with 6 bases in between. The CDR3 extends over 15 amino acids. The CDR3 here is CAISESRGSYNEQFF. The CDR3 region has the DNA TGTGCCATCAGTGAGTCCAGGGGCTCCTACAATGAGCAGTTCTTC.

This clone was recorded only once. This CDR3 reads CASSYSRQAGGYTF. CDR3 nucleotide sequence: TGTGCCAGCAGTTACTCCAGACAGGCCGGGGGCTACACCTTC. The chain recombines TRBV6-5 with TRBJ1-2, with D perhaps matching TRBD1 (6 bases). The V and J ends lost 0 bases and 8 bases respectively, with 13 bases between them. The germline V gene has CDR1 MNHEY and CDR2 SVGAGI. The CDR3 runs 14 residues.

This chain links TRBV4-2 with TRBJ1-1, with D uncertain. The CDR3 sequence is 15 residues long. CDR1 LGHNA and CDR2 YNFKEQ come from the germline V gene. Trimming cost V 0 bases and J 3 bases, with 11 bases left between them. The CDR3, as DNA: TGTGCCAGCAGCCAAGAGCTCCGGCGGGACACTGAAGCTTTCTTT. Translation: CASSQELRRDTEAFF.

In this sample, this clone turned up a few times. J is TRBJ1-6 and V is TRBV10-3; 9 bases line up with TRBD1. Per germline, CDR1 ENHRY and CDR2 SYGVKD. The CDR3 is made up of 15 amino acids. V lost 4 bases to trimming and J lost 5 bases; unmatched junction nucleotides: 3. The chain's CDR3 is CAISAWTGDNSPLHF. CDR3 DNA: TGTGCCATCAGTGCATGGACAGGGGATAATTCACCCCTCCACTTT.

The chain is built from TRBV25-1 and TRBJ1-2, with 8 nucleotides matching TRBD1. Trimming took 4 bases from V and 0 from J; bases not matched to a gene: 7. Per the germline V gene, CDR1 is MGHDK and CDR2 is SYGVNS. The CDR3 contains 16 residues. Here the CDR3 reads CASSGHGTGANYGYTF. In DNA form, the CDR3 reads TGTGCCAGCAGTGGCCATGGGACAGGAGCTAACTATGGCTACACCTTC.

The table lists this clone with a count of one. V is TRBV27 and J is TRBJ2-1, with 8 bases that match TRBD2. This CDR3 is built from 16 residues. The V gene's germline CDR1 is MNHEY and CDR2 SMNVEV (reference sequence). V lost 4 bases, J lost 0 bases, and 5 bases stayed unmatched. CDR3 amino acids: CASSSSGGPSYNEQFF. CDR3 nucleotide sequence: TGTGCCAGCAGTTCCTCGGGGGGGCCCTCCTACAATGAGCAGTTCTTC.

The chain uses TRBV5-1 and TRBJ1-5; weak D call: TRBD1 (6 bases). The CDR3 totals 14 residues. Trimming pared 3 bases from V and 6 bases from J, leaving 13 bases between. Germline lookup yields CDR1 SGHRS and CDR2 YFSETQ. CDR3 protein: CASSSGGGGQPQHF. CDR3 sequence (DNA): TGCGCCAGCAGCTCGGGAGGGGGGGGTCAGCCCCAGCATTTT. The whole variable domain, filled in from reference TRBV5-1 and TRBJ1-5, reads KAGVTQTPRYLIKTRGQQVTLSCSPISGHRSVSWYQQTPGQGLQFLFEYFSETQRNKGNFPGRFSGRQFSNSRSEMNVSTLELGDSALYLCASSSGGGGQPQHFGDGTRLSIL.

This rearrangement joins TRBV7-6 to TRBJ2-7, with 7 bases matching TRBD2. This CDR3 is built from 14 residues. CDR1 and CDR2 (germline): SGHVS, FNYEAQ. Trimming took 5 bases from V and 5 from J; bases not matched to a gene: 9. The DNA of the CDR3 is TGTGCCAGCAGCACAAGACTAGCCGTTGACGAGCAGTACTTC. Translating it yields CASSTRLAVDEQYF. Full variable domain (rest looked up from reference TRBV7-6 and TRBJ2-7): GAGVSQSPRYKVTKRGQDVALRCDPISGHVSLYWYRQALGQGPEFLTYFNYEAQQDKSGLPNDRFSAERPEGSISTLTIQRTEQRDSAMYRCASSTRLAVDEQYFGPGTRLTVT.